Each of the 30 T cell receptor beta chains below was sequenced from the same sample in a study of blood T cell repertoires in COVID-19. The method was immunoSEQ multiplex PCR; TCRdb's version includes in-frame clones alone and lacks a portion of them. The repertoire holds some 180,000 clones, with approximately 80% as singletons. The sample taken for sequencing was peripheral blood. The source of these receptors is a man between 45 and 60 years old who had recovered from COVID-19.

The V and J genes are TRBV18 and TRBJ2-2; D is uncertain. Trimming removed 1 base at V and 3 bases at J, with 6 bases between. The CDR3 is 14 residues long. Germline lookup yields CDR1 KGHSH and CDR2 LQKENI. CDR3 bases: TGTGCCAGCTCACCACTACACGACACCGGGGAGCTGTTTTTT. This translates into CASSPLHDTGELFF.

V is TRBV27 and J is TRBJ2-1, with 7 bases lining up with TRBD2. Germline V gives CDR1 MNHEY, CDR2 SMNVEV (reference sequence). Germline trimming cut 3 bases from V and 5 bases from J; bases unmatched to any gene: 10. CDR3 length equals 16 residues. Written as DNA, the CDR3 is TGTGCCAGCAGTTTCTCCCTTACTAGCGCCCACAATGAGCAGTTCTTC. The encoded protein is CASSFSLTSAHNEQFF.

V is TRBV5-1 and J is TRBJ2-1; TRBD2 aligns across 10 bases. The CDR3 is 16 residues long. The germline CDR1 and CDR2 sequences are SGHRS and YFSETQ. The junction had 4 bases not matched to a gene; V was cut back by 0 bases and J by 4 bases. The CDR3 DNA sequence: TGCGCCAGCAGCTTGGTTCTAGCGGGAGTGTACAATGAGCAGTTCTTC. Protein sequence: CASSLVLAGVYNEQFF.

The chain has TRBV25-1 and TRBJ2-7, with D maybe TRBD1 (5 bases). Germline lookup yields CDR1 MGHDK and CDR2 SYGVNS. The CDR3 covers 13 residues. Trimming cost V 6 bases and J 3 bases, with 12 bases left between them. CDR3 coding DNA: TGTGCCAGCAGCTTCTTTCAGGGCTACGAGCAGTACTTC. Its protein product is CASSFFQGYEQYF.

This clone was counted a few times. DNA for the CDR3: TGCGCCAGCAGCCCCCGACAGGGCGGACGAGGCAATGAGCAGTTCTTC. This sequence encodes CASSPRQGGRGNEQFF. The chain uses TRBV4-1 and TRBJ2-1; 7 nucleotides line up with TRBD1. The CDR3 totals 16 residues. The V segment lost 4 bases and the J segment 6 bases; nucleotides outside the gene matches: 12. Germline-derived CDR1 and CDR2 are MGHRA and YSYEKL.

The chain is built from TRBV10-3 and TRBJ2-3; TRBD2 might be the D (5 bases). Trimming took off 7 bases at V and 4 bases at J, with 9 bases between the two ends. Germline V CDR1 and CDR2: ENHRY, SYGVKD. This CDR3 spans 12 amino acids. The CDR3, as DNA: TGTGCCATCAATGGAGGCGCAGATACGCAGTATTTT. As protein: CAINGGADTQYF.

In DNA form, the CDR3 reads TGTGCCTGGAGTGGGGGACAGGCGAATCCCTACGAGCAGTACTTC. Translation gives CAWSGGQANPYEQYF. The chain uses TRBV30 and TRBJ2-7; 8 positions match TRBD1. Trimming at V came to 1 base and at J to 2 bases, leaving 7 bases not matched to a gene. CDR1 is GTSNPN, CDR2 SVGIG, per germline (reference sequence). This CDR3 has 15 residues.

CDR3 region: CASSTGTSGRAHQRTDTQYF. The CDR3 nucleotides are TGTGCCAGTAGTACCGGGACTAGCGGGAGGGCCCACCAGCGCACAGATACGCAGTATTTT. The chain links TRBV19 to TRBJ2-3; 16 nucleotides match TRBD2. The CDR3 runs to 20 residues. The trim removed 4 bases at V and 1 base at J, leaving 11 bases unmatched. Germline CDR1 and CDR2: LNHDA and SQIVND (reference sequence).

The CDR3 loop reads CASNADSSYYGYTF. In DNA, the CDR3 is TGTGCCAGCAATGCCGACAGCTCCTACTATGGCTACACCTTC. The V and J genes are TRBV2 and TRBJ1-2; D perhaps matches TRBD1 (5 bases). Germline V gene lookup returns CDR1 SNHLY and CDR2 FYNNEI. This CDR3 spans 14 amino acids. Trimming left V 7 bases short and J 3 bases short, with 15 bases between.

This sequence joins TRBV7-9 and TRBJ2-7; a weak D match, TRBD2 (6 bases). The CDR3 runs to 14 residues. The V end lost 5 bases, the J end lost 3 bases, and 14 bases lay between the germline ends. Germline V CDR1 and CDR2: SEHNR, FQNEAQ (reference sequence). The CDR3, as DNA: TGTGCCAGCAGCCTCCAGACTAGTGTCTACGAGCAGTACTTC. Its translation is CASSLQTSVYEQYF.

The rearrangement links TRBV6-5 to TRBJ2-7; TRBD2 aligns across 10 bases. CDR3 length: 15 residues. In germline, CDR1 is MNHEY, CDR2 SVGAGI. V dropped 7 bases and J dropped 0; count of bases not matched to a gene: 6. The CDR3 nucleotides read TGTGCCAGCACCTATTCTAGCGGGAGCTCCTACGAGCAGTACTTC. Translated, it gives CASTYSSGSSYEQYF.

The chain joins TRBV12-5 to TRBJ2-5; D uncertain. This CDR3 region has 11 residues. V was clipped by 5 bases and J by 7 bases, with 8 bases between them. The germline CDR1 and CDR2 sequences are LGHNT and FRNRAP. This CDR3 reads CASGTDRTQYF. CDR3 nucleotides: TGTGCTAGTGGTACAGATAGGACCCAGTACTTC.

In its sample, this clone was seen once. This rearrangement joins TRBV27 to TRBJ1-4; possibly TRBD1 for D (5 bases). Germline V CDR1 and CDR2: MNHEY, SMNVEV (reference sequence). With 0 bases removed from V and 3 bases from J, the gap between germline ends came to 20 bases. This CDR3 is built from 19 residues. DNA of the CDR3: TGTGCCAGCAGTTTATCTCTTCGCCAGCGGGGGTTTGCTAATGAAAAACTGTTTTTT. It is translated as CASSLSLRQRGFANEKLFF.

The V gene is TRBV28, the J gene TRBJ2-3, with a tentative D call TRBD2 (5 bases). The V end lost 4 bases, the J end lost 1 base, and 15 bases lay between the germline ends. Germline V lookup: CDR1 MDHEN, CDR2 SYDVKM. There are 16 residues in the CDR3. CDR3 nucleotide sequence: TGTGCCAGCAGTTCAGGACGAAGCGGACGCACAGATACGCAGTATTTT. Its protein product is CASSSGRSGRTDTQYF.

The J gene is TRBJ2-3, the V gene TRBV24-1; D perhaps matches TRBD2 (5 bases). With 4 bases removed from V and 3 bases from J, the gap between germline ends came to 7 bases. Germline lookup yields CDR1 KGHDR and CDR2 SFDVKD. The CDR3 consists of 13 residues. The CDR3 coding sequence is TGTGCCACCAGTGAGGGGAGAACAGATACGCAGTATTTT. Its protein product is CATSEGRTDTQYF.

The chain combines TRBV28 with TRBJ2-3; D is possibly TRBD2 (5 bases). This CDR3 is 15 amino acids long. CDR1 MDHEN and CDR2 SYDVKM come from the germline V gene. Trimming left V 5 bases short and J 4 bases short, with 16 bases between. DNA for the CDR3: TGTGCCAGCAGTAAAGTCGAGGGCCGGGCAGATACGCAGTATTTT. Protein sequence: CASSKVEGRADTQYF.

V is TRBV20-1 and J is TRBJ2-3; 7 bases line up with TRBD2. The length of the CDR3 is 11 residues. The germline V gene encodes CDR1 DFQATT and CDR2 SNEGSKA (reference sequence). The CDR3 DNA is TGCGCGGGAGAAACGACAGATACGCAGTATTTT. Amino acids: CAGETTDTQYF.

V is TRBV6-5 and J is TRBJ2-7; 8 bases match TRBD1. Per the germline V gene, CDR1 is MNHEY and CDR2 is SVGAGI. V was clipped by 1 base and J by 5 bases; unmatched bases: 10. The CDR3 has 16 residues. CDR3 region: CASSYFFGQGFHEQYF. Written as DNA, the CDR3 is TGTGCCAGCAGTTACTTCTTTGGACAGGGCTTCCACGAGCAGTACTTC.

The chain employs TRBV9 and TRBJ1-1; 8 nucleotides align to TRBD1. Germline V gene data show CDR1 as SGDLS and CDR2 as YYNGEE. V was clipped by 2 bases and J by 5 bases; unmatched bases: 11. There are 16 residues in the CDR3. The CDR3 here is CASSVTGGKIGTEAFF. The CDR3 coding sequence is TGTGCCAGCAGCGTCACAGGGGGGAAGATTGGAACTGAAGCTTTCTTT. Filled out from reference TRBV9 and TRBJ1-1, the complete variable domain reads DSGVTQTPKHLITATGQRVTLRCSPRSGDLSVYWYQQSLDQGLQFLIQYYNGEERAKGNILERFSAQQFPDLHSELNLSSLELGDSALYFCASSVTGGKIGTEAFFGQGTRLTVV.

The J gene is TRBJ1-3, the V gene TRBV2; 7 bases line up with TRBD1. J lost 4 bases, V lost 6 bases, and 6 bases had no gene match. Germline CDR1 and CDR2: SNHLY and FYNNEI. The CDR3 has 14 amino acids. The CDR3 nucleotides read TGTGCCAGCAGATCGACAGGGTTGGGAAACACCATATATTTT. It specifies CASRSTGLGNTIYF.

This clone was found a few times. This rearrangement joins TRBV3-1 (or the pseudogene TRBV3-2) to TRBJ2-5; perhaps TRBD1 as D (6 bases). The ends were cut back, 4 bases at V and 5 bases at J, with 11 bases in the middle. CDR3 length equals 13 residues. The germline V gene has CDR1 LGHDT and CDR2 YNNKEL (reference sequence). CDR3 amino acids: CASSRDNGETQYF. The CDR3 DNA follows: TGTGCCAGCAGCCGGGACAACGGCGAGACCCAGTACTTC.

The chain uses TRBV19 and TRBJ2-7; 9 bases are shared with TRBD2. CDR1 and CDR2 from the germline V gene are LNHDA and SQIVND (reference sequence). The V segment lost 3 bases and the J segment 7 bases; nucleotides outside the gene matches: 7. This CDR3 contains 14 residues. CDR3 loop: CASSIASGIPEQYF. The CDR3 region has the DNA TGTGCCAGTAGTATCGCTAGCGGGATTCCGGAGCAGTACTTC.

This chain connects TRBV15 to TRBJ2-1, with 8 bases that match TRBD2. The CDR3 runs to 16 residues. After removal of 8 bases from V and 1 base from J, the junction contained 10 bases not matched to a gene. Germline CDR1 and CDR2: LNHNV and YYDKDF (reference sequence). The CDR3 loop reads CATREAGVGSYNEQFF. The CDR3 nucleotides are TGTGCCACCCGAGAAGCGGGAGTAGGTTCCTACAATGAGCAGTTCTTC.

The chain carries TRBV7-6 and TRBJ2-1, with 14 bases identical to TRBD2. The length of the CDR3 is 17 residues. The V segment lost 1 base and the J segment 6 bases; nucleotides outside the gene matches: 5. CDR1 SGHVS and CDR2 FNYEAQ come from the germline V gene. As DNA, the CDR3 is TGTGCCAGCAGCTTAGGACTAGCGGGAGGGCCACTCAATGAGCAGTTCTTC. This translates into CASSLGLAGGPLNEQFF.

This clone was counted a few times. The chain employs TRBV9 and TRBJ2-2, with TRBD1 matching 7 bases. CDR3 length: 13 amino acids. Germline-derived CDR1 and CDR2 are SGDLS and YYNGEE. V trimming: 1 base; J trimming: 6 bases; junction bases outside the gene matches: 0. Written as DNA, the CDR3 is TGTGCCAGCAGCGTACAGGGGGCCGGGGAGCTGTTTTTT. Its protein is CASSVQGAGELFF.

The CDR3 here is CASSWGTGSGTGELFF. Written as DNA, the CDR3 is TGCGCCAGCAGCTGGGGGACAGGGTCTGGAACCGGGGAGCTGTTTTTT. The chain combines TRBV5-1 with TRBJ2-2, with 9 bases that match TRBD1. Germline values: CDR1 SGHRS, CDR2 YFSETQ. The junction had 8 bases not matched to a gene; V was cut back by 3 bases and J by 5 bases. This CDR3 is 16 amino acids long.

The J gene is TRBJ1-1, the V gene TRBV25-1, with TRBD1 matching 9 bases. With 4 bases clipped from V and 4 bases from J, the junction kept 1 base outside the gene matches. The CDR3 loop spans 13 amino acids. In germline, CDR1 is MGHDK, CDR2 SYGVNS. This CDR3 reads CASSAQGATEAFF. The CDR3 DNA reads as TGTGCCAGCAGTGCACAGGGGGCCACTGAAGCTTTCTTT.

The V gene is TRBV3-1 (or the pseudogene TRBV3-2), the J gene TRBJ1-5; the D gene is possibly TRBD1 (5 bases). Trimming stripped 2 bases from V and 4 bases from J, with 9 bases between. The CDR3 runs 14 residues. Germline CDR1 and CDR2: LGHDT and YNNKEL (reference sequence). CDR3 loop: CASSQLQGNQPQHF. In DNA, the CDR3 is TGTGCCAGCAGCCAACTCCAGGGAAATCAGCCCCAGCATTTT.

V gene TRBV7-9 combines with J gene TRBJ2-1, with 12 bases fitting TRBD2. With 1 base clipped from V and 15 bases from J, the junction kept 10 bases outside the gene matches. The CDR3 is made up of 15 amino acids. Germline V gene lookup returns CDR1 SEHNR and CDR2 FQNEAQ (reference sequence). CDR3 nucleotide sequence: TGTGCCAGCAGCTTAGATTTACTAGCGGGAGGTTTTTCGTTCTTC. The encoded protein is CASSLDLLAGGFSFF. Full variable domain (remainder filled in from reference TRBV7-9 and TRBJ2-1): DTGVSQNPRHKITKRGQNVTFRCDPISEHNRLYWYRQTLGQGPEFLTYFQNEAQLEKSRLLSDRFSAERPKGSFSTLEIQRTEQGDSAMYLCASSLDLLAGGFSFFGPGTRLTVL.

The V and J genes are TRBV5-1 and TRBJ1-3; perhaps TRBD1 as D (6 bases). The CDR3 is 16 amino acids. Looked up from germline, CDR1 is SGHRS and CDR2 is YFSETQ. Deletions cut 5 bases from V and 3 bases from J, with 18 bases between. The CDR3 loop reads CASRDHRVEVGNTIYF. CDR3 in DNA: TGCGCCAGCAGGGATCACAGGGTCGAGGTTGGAAACACCATATATTTT.